A single sample is the source of the 17 T cell receptor beta chains below, sequenced in a study of T-cell reconstitution after alpha-beta-depleted transplantation in children. A TCRbeta library incorporating unique molecular identifiers was prepared. TCRdb re-called the PCR reads through MiXCR, storing one row per CDR3 protein. The data show 200,000 to 250,000 distinct CDR3 sequences, under 9.5% seen once. Sequencing was performed on PBMCs from the stem cell graft donor, taken from the stem cell graft. Every receptor here comes from a human donor who donated a stem cell graft to a child with acute lymphoblastic leukemia.

Ten or more counts support this clonotype. The gene calls are TRBV7-2 and TRBJ2-4; TRBD2 matches 8 bases. After removal of 4 bases from V and 5 bases from J, the junction contained 10 bases not matched to a gene. Germline CDR1 is SGHTA and CDR2 is FQGNSA. This CDR3 has 16 residues. For the CDR3, the DNA is TGTGCCAGCAGCTCACTAGGGCGGGGGGCCCAAAACATTCAGTACTTC. Protein product: CASSSLGRGAQNIQYF. Filled out from reference TRBV7-2 and TRBJ2-4, the complete variable domain reads GAGVSQSPSNKVTEKGKDVELRCDPISGHTALYWYRQSLGQGLEFLIYFQGNSAPDKSGLPSDRFSAERTGGSVSTLTIQRTQQEDSAVYLCASSSLGRGAQNIQYFGAGTRLSVL.

The chain has TRBV4-3 and TRBJ2-3, with 14 positions matching TRBD2. The CDR3 is 17 amino acids. Germline CDR1 reads LGHNA; CDR2 reads YSLEER. V was pared by 4 bases and J by 6 bases, with 9 bases of the junction left unmatched. CDR3 bases: TGCGCCAGCAGCCCGAACGGACTAGCGGGGGGCCGGGATACGCAGTATTTT. It codes for CASSPNGLAGGRDTQYF.

The chain couples TRBV18 to TRBJ2-3; 7 nucleotides match TRBD2. J was trimmed by 1 base and V by 0 bases; bases with no gene match: 4. The V gene's germline CDR1 is KGHSH and CDR2 LQKENI. The CDR3 sequence is 16 residues long. CDR3 sequence (DNA): TGTGCCAGCTCACCACCCAGGGCGGGGGGCACAGATACGCAGTATTTT. It yields the protein CASSPPRAGGTDTQYF.

On this clonotype: A much larger clonotype is one base distant, so this may be a read error. The chain combines TRBV18 with TRBJ2-7; D not certain. Germline CDR1 and CDR2: KGHSH and LQKENI. Trimming pared 5 bases from V and 7 bases from J, leaving 12 bases between. This CDR3 has 12 amino acids. CDR3 bases: TGTGCCAGCTCAACTAAAGTCCAGGAGCAGTACTTC. The encoded protein is CASSTKVQEQYF.

J is TRBJ2-1 and V is TRBV18; a possible D gene is TRBD1 (5 bases). Germline CDR1 is KGHSH and CDR2 is LQKENI. Trimming pared 2 bases from V and 7 bases from J, leaving 15 bases between. The CDR3 has 15 residues. This CDR3 is CASSPGEAGWNEQFF. DNA for the CDR3: TGTGCCAGCTCACCAGGAGAGGCAGGGTGGAATGAGCAGTTCTTC.

This clonotype has ten or more counts. The genes are TRBV2 and TRBJ2-7; D gene ambiguous. The CDR3 spans 13 residues. The germline V gene encodes CDR1 SNHLY and CDR2 FYNNEI. Trimming left V 2 bases short and J 1 base short, with 6 bases between. CDR3 DNA: TGTGCCAGCAGTGAATGGCTTTCCTACGAGCAGTACTTC. Translation gives CASSEWLSYEQYF.

This clonotype has a count of ten or more. The V and J genes are TRBV7-6 and TRBJ2-1; D may be TRBD1 (6 bases). The CDR3 consists of 16 residues. Trimming took off 0 bases at V and 2 bases at J, with 11 bases between the two ends. Germline CDR1 SGHVS, CDR2 FNYEAQ. The CDR3 here is CASSLAAGETYNEQFF. The CDR3, as DNA: TGTGCCAGCAGCTTAGCCGCAGGGGAGACCTACAATGAGCAGTTCTTC.

This chain connects TRBV21-1 to TRBJ2-7; the D call TRBD1 from the table was never checked on the DNA. TRBV21-1 is a known pseudogene. The CDR3 is made up of 16 amino acids. In DNA form, the CDR3 reads TGTGCCAGCAGCAAAGGGGACAGGGGGTCTCCCTACGAGCAGTACTTC. It translates to CASSKGDRGSPYEQYF.

A few counts support this clonotype. This CDR3 is CASSGTGGANTGELFF. As DNA, the CDR3 is TGCGCCAGCAGCGGGACAGGGGGCGCGAACACCGGGGAGCTGTTTTTT. The V and J genes are TRBV5-1 and TRBJ2-2, with 12 bases aligning to TRBD1. J gave up 0 bases and V 4 bases, and 1 base lay outside the gene matches. The length of the CDR3 is 16 residues. Germline V gene lookup returns CDR1 SGHRS and CDR2 YFSETQ.

There are many counts of this clonotype. This chain uses TRBV27 with TRBJ2-1; D may correspond to TRBD1 or TRBD2 (7 bases each). V was cut by 7 bases and J by 5 bases, with 18 bases left in between. The length of the CDR3 is 15 residues. In germline, CDR1 is MNHEY, CDR2 SMNVEV (reference sequence). CDR3 sequence (DNA): TGTGCCAGCATTGCCGGGGGGACAGCAAACAATGAGCAGTTCTTC. Translated, it gives CASIAGGTANNEQFF.

This clonotype was counted a few times. V and J are TRBV7-2 and TRBJ2-7; 9 positions match TRBD2. V trimming: 6 bases; J trimming: 3 bases; junction bases outside the gene matches: 6. Germline CDR1 and CDR2: SGHTA and FQGNSA. CDR3 size: 14 residues. Here the CDR3 reads CASSLTSGRYEQYF. The CDR3 bases are TGTGCCAGCAGTCTTACTAGCGGGCGCTACGAGCAGTACTTC.

CDR3 residues: CSARVGTYQPQHF. In DNA form, the CDR3 reads TGCAGTGCTAGAGTGGGGACCTATCAGCCCCAGCATTTT. V and J are TRBV20-1 and TRBJ1-5, with D possibly matching TRBD1 (5 bases). The germline V and J ends were trimmed by 1 base and 5 bases, with 9 bases remaining between them. Germline values: CDR1 DFQATT, CDR2 SNEGSKA (reference sequence). The CDR3 runs 13 residues.

Ten or more counts support this clonotype. J is TRBJ2-7 and V is TRBV20-1, with D perhaps matching TRBD1 (5 bases). Germline V gives CDR1 DFQATT, CDR2 SNEGSKA (reference sequence). V shed 5 bases and J shed 1 base, with 9 bases lying between them. The CDR3 runs 12 residues. DNA of the CDR3: TGCAGTGCTTCCTCAGGGTCCTACGAGCAGTACTTC. This translates into CSASSGSYEQYF.

This clonotype has just a few counts. The rearrangement joins TRBV25-1 to TRBJ1-5; possibly TRBD1 for D (5 bases). The CDR3 loop spans 15 amino acids. Germline V gene sequence: CDR1 MGHDK, CDR2 SYGVNS. Trimming pared 3 bases from V and 3 bases from J, leaving 12 bases between. The CDR3, as DNA: TGTGCCAGCAGTGACACGAGGGGCTACAATCAGCCCCAGCATTTT. Translating it yields CASSDTRGYNQPQHF.

This clonotype was recorded at least ten times. This chain uses TRBV12-3 or TRBV12-4 with TRBJ1-1; D is perhaps TRBD1 (5 bases). V lost 2 bases and J lost 6, with 13 bases in between. The CDR3 is made up of 14 amino acids. The CDR3 DNA follows: TGTGCCAGCAGTTTACGGGAGTTGGGGCCTGAAGCTTTCTTT. It yields the protein CASSLRELGPEAFF.

This clonotype was detected only a few times. The V call is TRBV5-1, the J call TRBJ2-7, with 10 bases matching TRBD2. Germline V gene sequence: CDR1 SGHRS, CDR2 YFSETQ. The CDR3 loop spans 14 amino acids. After removal of 1 base from V and 6 bases from J, the junction contained 4 bases not matched to a gene. The CDR3 loop is CASSLLAGVVEQYF. DNA for the CDR3: TGCGCCAGCAGCTTGCTAGCGGGGGTTGTCGAGCAGTACTTC.

V usage is TRBV10-3 and J usage is TRBJ2-3; D is possibly TRBD2 (6 bases). The CDR3 spans 13 residues. The V end was cut by 4 bases, the J end by 1 base, with 6 bases between. Looked up from germline, CDR1 is ENHRY and CDR2 is SYGVKD. In DNA, the CDR3 is TGTGCCATCAGTGCGGGGGGCACAGATACGCAGTATTTT. As protein: CAISAGGTDTQYF.